The entry below describes one TCR beta chain. This sample is part of a study of blood T cell repertoires in COVID-19. CDR1 SGHDT and CDR2 YYEEEE come from the germline V gene. After removal of 1 base from V and 2 bases from J, the junction contained 5 bases not matched to a gene. CDR3 length: 15 amino acids. Measured with immunoSEQ multiplex PCR; TCRdb has only the in-frame clones, and not every one. This sample yields about 270,000 clones, of which 88% are seen a single time; around 2% belongs to the top ten. The material sequenced was PBMCs or T cells enriched from blood (not recorded which). The chain joins TRBV5-6 to TRBJ1-1; 7 nucleotides agree with TRBD1. The receptor's source is a woman aged 60 to 75 in a cohort exposed to, infected with or recovered from COVID-19 (not recorded which). This CDR3 is CASSLLDRLNTEAFF. The CDR3 DNA sequence: TGTGCCAGCAGCTTGTTGGACAGGCTAAACACTGAAGCTTTCTTT.